Listed here is a single TCR beta chain. This entry comes from a study of T cell responses to AZD1222 COVID-19 vaccine. Using immunoSEQ multiplex PCR, the repertoire was profiled, and TCRdb retains in-frame clones only, with some absent. The table includes around 200,000 clones, under 95% detected once. There are 17 residues in the CDR3. From germline, CDR1 is MNHEY and CDR2 SMNVEV (reference sequence). V was shortened by 4 bases and J by 0 bases, with 19 bases between the two germline ends. The material sequenced was peripheral blood, taken on day 0 of AZD1222 vaccination. The sequence derives from an adult in good health. This chain connects TRBV27 to TRBJ2-7, with D perhaps matching TRBD1 (5 bases). The CDR3 sequence is CASSSTQAQGYSYEQYF. Here the CDR3 DNA reads TGTGCCAGCAGTTCCACACAAGCCCAGGGTTACTCCTACGAGCAGTACTTC.